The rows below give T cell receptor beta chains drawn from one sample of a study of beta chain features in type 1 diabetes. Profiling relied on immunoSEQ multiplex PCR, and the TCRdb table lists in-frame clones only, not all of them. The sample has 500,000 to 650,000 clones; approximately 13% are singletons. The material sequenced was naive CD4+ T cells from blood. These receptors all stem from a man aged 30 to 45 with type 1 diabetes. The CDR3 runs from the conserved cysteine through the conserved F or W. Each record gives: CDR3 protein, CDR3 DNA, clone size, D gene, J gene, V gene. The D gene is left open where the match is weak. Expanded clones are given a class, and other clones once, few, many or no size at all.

CASKWTGSSYNSPLHF | TGTGCCAGCAAGTGGACAGGGAGCTCCTATAATTCACCCCTCCACTTT | few | TRBD1 | TRBJ1-6 | TRBV7-2
CASSVGGQGTHEQFF | TGTGCCAGCAGCGTAGGGGGACAGGGTACTCATGAGCAGTTCTTC | few | TRBD1 | TRBJ2-1 | TRBV9
CASSVRVGQEGYTF | TGTGCCAGCAGCGTACGGGTGGGGCAGGAGGGCTACACCTTC | - | - | TRBJ1-2 | TRBV9
CASSFGRGEQYF | TGTGCCAGCAGCTTCGGTAGGGGAGAGCAGTACTTC | - | - | TRBJ2-7 | TRBV7-8
CASSLSATQYF | TGTGCCAGCAGCTTATCAGCAACGCAGTATTTT | - | - | TRBJ2-3 | TRBV11-3
CASSRDRNNSPLHF | TGTGCCAGCAGCCGGGACAGGAATAATTCACCCCTCCACTTT | - | TRBD1 | TRBJ1-6 | TRBV6-6
CATSRDLRGYEQYF | TGTGCCACCAGCAGGGACCTTAGGGGCTACGAGCAGTACTTC | - | - | TRBJ2-7 | TRBV15
CASSSGPSTDTQYF | TGCGCCAGCAGCTCGGGACCCTCAACAGATACGCAGTATTTT | - | - | TRBJ2-3 | TRBV5-1
CAWSVGGTGPNQPQHF | TGTGCCTGGAGTGTAGGTGGGACAGGCCCCAATCAGCCCCAGCATTTT | few | TRBD1 | TRBJ1-5 | TRBV30
CSVGQHTNYGYTF | TGCAGCGTTGGACAGCACACTAACTATGGCTACACCTTC | few | - | TRBJ1-2 | TRBV29-1
CASRRGPLYNEQFF | TGTGCCAGTAGGAGGGGTCCCCTCTACAATGAGCAGTTCTTC | few | - | TRBJ2-1 | TRBV19
CAISGQSGSYEQYF | TGTGCCATCAGTGGACAGTCGGGATCCTACGAGCAGTACTTC | few | - | TRBJ2-7 | TRBV10-3
CASTPGRSTDTQYF | TGTGCCAGCACCCCCGGCCGTAGCACAGATACGCAGTATTTT | few | - | TRBJ2-3 | TRBV6-6
CASSFSGTGYSGANVLTF | TGTGCCAGCAGTTTCTCCGGGACAGGATACTCTGGGGCCAACGTCCTGACTTTC | few | TRBD1 | TRBJ2-6 | TRBV27
CASRRQGSTDTQYF | TGTGCCAGCAGACGACAGGGGAGCACAGATACGCAGTATTTT | - | TRBD1 | TRBJ2-3 | TRBV28
CASSQEEHELAGVNTSTDTQYF | TGCGCCAGCAGCCAAGAGGAGCACGAACTAGCGGGGGTGAATACTAGCACAGATACGCAGTATTTT | few | TRBD2 | TRBJ2-3 | TRBV4-3
CASRQDQGEPYNEQFF | TGTGCCAGCAGGCAGGACCAGGGGGAACCCTACAATGAGCAGTTCTTC | few | TRBD1 | TRBJ2-1 | TRBV4-2
CASSPSSHNSPLHF | TGTGCCAGCAGCCCCTCGTCCCATAATTCACCCCTCCACTTT | - | - | TRBJ1-6 | TRBV5-6
CASSYRGSPTEAFF | TGTGCCAGCAGCTACAGGGGGTCCCCCACTGAAGCTTTCTTT | - | TRBD1 | TRBJ1-1 | TRBV7-2
CASSLGGGPYEQYF | TGCGCCAGCAGCTTGGGAGGCGGGCCCTACGAGCAGTACTTC | - | - | TRBJ2-7 | TRBV5-1
CASSEREQGGVETQYF | TGTGCCAGCAGTGAGCGGGAACAGGGGGGAGTGGAGACCCAGTACTTC | few | TRBD1 | TRBJ2-5 | TRBV2
CASSLGQSLSYF | TGCGCCAGCAGCTTGGGACAGTCCTTGTCGTATTTT | - | - | TRBJ2-3 | TRBV5-1
CASSLGSRSDTQYF | TGTGCCAGCAGCTTAGGTAGTAGATCAGATACGCAGTATTTT | - | - | TRBJ2-3 | TRBV7-2
CASSSYYGYTF | TGTGCCAGCAGCTCGTACTATGGCTACACCTTC | few | - | TRBJ1-2 | TRBV7-9
CASGTGGDDYGYTF | TGTGCCAGCGGTACAGGGGGCGATGACTATGGCTACACCTTC | - | TRBD1 | TRBJ1-2 | TRBV7-2
CSVARGLDEKLFF | TGCAGCGTTGCCCGGGGGTTAGATGAAAAACTGTTTTTT | - | - | TRBJ1-4 | TRBV29-1
CASASGTLNEQFF | TGTGCCAGCGCCTCCGGGACATTAAATGAGCAGTTCTTC | few | - | TRBJ2-1 | TRBV27
CAISNSQETQYF | TGTGCCATCTCTAACAGCCAAGAGACCCAGTACTTC | few | - | TRBJ2-5 | TRBV10-3
CASSYSQGNYGYTF | TGTGCCAGCAGTTACTCTCAGGGAAACTATGGCTACACCTTC | few | - | TRBJ1-2 | TRBV6-5
CASQEGQGNEQYF | TGCGCCTCACAGGAGGGACAGGGCAACGAGCAGTACTTC | - | TRBD1 | TRBJ2-7 | TRBV5-1
CASSFMETQYF | TGTGCCAGCAGCTTTATGGAGACCCAGTACTTC | few | - | TRBJ2-5 | TRBV7-9
CASTLGQGDGYTF | TGTGCCAGCACCTTAGGGCAGGGGGATGGCTACACCTTC | few | TRBD1 | TRBJ1-2 | TRBV7-9
CASSPSGGYSGANVLTF | TGTGCCAGCAGCCCCAGTGGGGGGTACTCTGGCGCCAACGTCCTGACTTTC | - | - | TRBJ2-6 | TRBV9
CAISIGQGNSYEQYF | TGTGCCATCAGTATCGGACAGGGCAACTCCTACGAGCAGTACTTC | - | TRBD1 | TRBJ2-7 | TRBV10-3
CASSAGDGTEAFF | TGTGCCAGCTCGGCGGGGGACGGCACTGAAGCTTTCTTT | - | - | TRBJ1-1 | TRBV7-9
CASSPPGGAFTEAFF | TGTGCCAGCAGCCCCCCGGGGGGGGCGTTCACTGAAGCTTTCTTT | - | - | TRBJ1-1 | TRBV7-2
CASSRLDGGYTF | TGTGCCAGCAGCCGGCTAGATGGTGGCTACACCTTC | few | - | TRBJ1-2 | TRBV7-9
CASSLRRGLTDTQYF | TGCGCCAGCAGCTTACGGAGGGGCCTGACAGATACGCAGTATTTT | - | - | TRBJ2-3 | TRBV5-1
CASSPSTSATDTQYF | TGTGCCAGCTCACCTTCCACCTCCGCCACAGATACGCAGTATTTT | few | - | TRBJ2-3 | TRBV18
CASSQEGGLTGQPQHF | TGCGCCAGCAGCCAAGAGGGGGGGCTGACAGGTCAGCCCCAGCATTTT | few | - | TRBJ1-5 | TRBV4-1
CASSLDKDRFF | TGTGCCAGCAGCTTAGACAAGGACAGGTTCTTC | - | TRBD1 | TRBJ1-2 | TRBV7-8
CASSQPWDRVEKLFF | TGTGCCAGCAGCCAACCCTGGGACAGGGTTGAAAAACTGTTTTTT | - | TRBD1 | TRBJ1-4 | TRBV4-2
CAWSLAGGQETQYF | TGTGCCTGGAGTTTGGCGGGGGGACAAGAGACCCAGTACTTC | few | TRBD2 | TRBJ2-5 | TRBV30
CASSFRGKGNQPQHF | TGTGCCAGCAGTTTTAGGGGAAAGGGCAATCAGCCCCAGCATTTT | - | - | TRBJ1-5 | TRBV27
CASSYDSSYNSPLHF | TGTGCCAGTAGTTATGACAGCTCCTATAATTCACCCCTCCACTTT | - | - | TRBJ1-6 | TRBV19
CASSYWRGGHKEKLFF | TGTGCCAGCAGTTACTGGAGGGGGGGACATAAGGAAAAACTGTTTTTT | - | - | TRBJ1-4 | TRBV6-5
CASSQGSREDTQYF | TGTGCCAGCAGCCAAGGTTCCAGGGAAGATACGCAGTATTTT | - | - | TRBJ2-3 | TRBV4-2
CSGHSGGAGEQYF | TGCAGCGGACATAGCGGGGGGGCTGGCGAGCAGTACTTC | - | TRBD2 | TRBJ2-7 | TRBV29-1
CASSSRGYSPLHF | TGTGCCAGCAGTTCCCGAGGTTATTCACCCCTCCACTTT | once | - | TRBJ1-6 | TRBV28
CASTVLDGNQPQHF | TGTGCCAGCACGGTCCTGGATGGCAATCAGCCCCAGCATTTT | - | - | TRBJ1-5 | TRBV2
CASDIPTASAAQYF | TGTGCCAGCGACATTCCGACCGCATCGGCGGCGCAGTATTTT | - | - | TRBJ2-3 | TRBV7-9
CASRGGGTNYGYTF | TGCGCCAGCAGAGGAGGAGGGACCAACTATGGCTACACCTTC | few | - | TRBJ1-2 | TRBV5-1
CASSPSHSYNSPLHF | TGTGCCAGCAGCCCCTCACATTCCTATAATTCACCCCTCCACTTT | few | - | TRBJ1-6 | TRBV7-2